This T cell receptor (beta chain) is from a study of T cells in Graves' hyperthyroidism and ophthalmopathy. At the level of the study: The authors collected peripheral blood at initial diagnosis, before any treatment.

Regions amplified from RNA transcripts were the TCR beta CDR3 regions. The primer set for the first-round RT-PCR of the TCR CDR3 was HTBI. TCRdb re-called the multiplex PCR reads with MiXCR, one entry per CDR3 protein. The data show roughly 570,000 distinct CDR3 sequences, approximately 14% seen once. Study-wide results and caveats: Separation of ophthalmopathy from stable hyperthyroidism was achieved by a 13 V-J model.

This CDR3 is 11 amino acids long. Trimming removed 7 bases from V and 7 bases from J, with 8 bases in between. In germline, CDR1 is MNHEY, CDR2 SMNVEV (reference sequence). As regards this clonotype: What it recognizes is unknown.

The V call is TRBV27, the J call TRBJ2-1; D call uncertain. The TCR originated in a woman aged 25-40 years with Graves' hyperthyroidism. Sequences were obtained from blood. DNA of the CDR3: TGTGCCAGCATGGACGGGAATGAGCAGTTCTTC. Translated: CASMDGNEQFF.